The 17 T cell receptor beta chains below all came from one sample that was sequenced in a study of T cells in Graves' hyperthyroidism and ophthalmopathy. TCR beta CDR3 regions were amplified from RNA. The TCR CDR3 was amplified in a first-round RT-PCR using the HTBI primer set. One entry per CDR3 protein results from TCRdb running MiXCR on the multiplex PCR reads. The data contain roughly 500,000 distinct CDR3 sequences, roughly 14% of them singletons. The sequenced sample consisted of blood. These receptors were obtained from a woman in her twenties or thirties with Graves' hyperthyroidism that later progressed to Graves' ophthalmopathy.

V and J are TRBV12-3 or TRBV12-4 and TRBJ2-3; TRBD1 or TRBD2 may be the D gene (5 bases each). V was shortened by 2 bases and J by 1 base, with 10 bases between the two germline ends. This CDR3 comprises 15 residues. Here the CDR3 DNA reads TGTGCCAGCAGTTTAATAAGGGGAGGCACAGATACGCAGTATTTT. Amino acids: CASSLIRGGTDTQYF.

This clonotype was found a few times. The chain joins TRBV7-2 to TRBJ1-5, with D tentatively TRBD1 (6 bases). This CDR3 contains 15 residues. CDR1 and CDR2 from the germline V gene are SGHTA and FQGNSA. Trimming left V 5 bases short and J 0 bases short, with 11 bases between. CDR3 region: CASSAWTASNQPQHF. The CDR3, as DNA: TGTGCCAGCAGCGCCTGGACAGCTAGCAATCAGCCCCAGCATTTT.

The chain joins TRBV2 to TRBJ1-2; D might be TRBD1 (5 bases). The CDR3 consists of 13 residues. CDR1 SNHLY and CDR2 FYNNEI come from the germline V gene. The germline V and J ends were trimmed by 3 bases and 3 bases, with 8 bases remaining between them. DNA of the CDR3: TGTGCCAGCAGTGATGACAGCGACTATGGCTACACCTTC. This gives the protein CASSDDSDYGYTF.

This clonotype showed up many times. The V call is TRBV9, the J call TRBJ1-2, with D hard to call. The CDR3 is 14 amino acids. Trimming left V 3 bases short and J 2 bases short, with 11 bases between. CDR1 and CDR2 from the germline V gene are SGDLS and YYNGEE. The DNA of the CDR3 is TGTGCCAGCAGCGCGCTGCCCGACAACTATGGCTACACCTTC. As protein: CASSALPDNYGYTF.

The chain combines TRBV12-3 or TRBV12-4 with TRBJ1-5, with 7 bases matching TRBD1. The V and J ends lost 6 bases and 6 bases, in that order; junction bases with no gene match: 8. The CDR3 has 14 amino acids. The CDR3 DNA sequence: TGTGCCAGCAGAGGGGGTAGGGGGCCTCAGCCCCAGCATTTT. Residues: CASRGGRGPQPQHF.

The table lists this clonotype with many counts. The rearrangement uses TRBV10-3 and TRBJ2-7, with 13 bases identical to TRBD2. Germline CDR1 is ENHRY and CDR2 is SYGVKD. Losses at the gene ends were 7 bases for V and 4 bases for J; bases not matched to a gene: 7. The CDR3 is 15 residues long. CDR3 loop: CAITRLAGGSYEQYF. As DNA, the CDR3 is TGTGCCATCACAAGACTAGCGGGAGGAAGTTACGAGCAGTACTTC.

Ten or more counts support this clonotype. The chain carries TRBV19 and TRBJ2-1, with 11 bases aligning to TRBD1. The V segment lost 10 bases and the J segment 6 bases; nucleotides outside the gene matches: 5. There are 13 residues in the CDR3. CDR1 LNHDA and CDR2 SQIVND come from the germline V gene (reference sequence). CDR3 amino acids: CAIRDRGSNEQFF. As DNA, the CDR3 is TGTGCCATTCGGGACAGGGGGAGCAATGAGCAGTTCTTC.

The chain joins TRBV5-6 to TRBJ1-1; 9 positions match TRBD1. Germline V gives CDR1 SGHDT, CDR2 YYEEEE. V dropped 0 bases and J dropped 6; count of bases not matched to a gene: 6. The length of the CDR3 is 15 residues. For the CDR3, the DNA is TGTGCCAGCAGCTTGGGACCGGGACAGGGAGCTGAAGCTTTCTTT. It encodes CASSLGPGQGAEAFF.

A few counts support this clonotype. This chain uses TRBV9 with TRBJ2-4; 13 bases are a match to TRBD2. The germline gives CDR1 SGDLS, CDR2 YYNGEE. The trim removed 4 bases at V and 5 bases at J, leaving 18 bases unmatched. CDR3 length equals 20 residues. The chain's CDR3 is CASSPRPRGTSGTVENIQYF. DNA for the CDR3: TGTGCCAGCAGCCCACGACCGAGGGGGACTAGCGGGACGGTAGAAAACATTCAGTACTTC.

This clonotype was detected ten times or more. V is TRBV7-8 and J is TRBJ1-1; 10 positions match TRBD1. Germline loops: CDR1 SGHVS, CDR2 FQNEAQ. The CDR3 loop spans 19 amino acids. V was clipped by 6 bases and J by 0 bases; unmatched bases: 16. In DNA form, the CDR3 reads TGTGCCAGCAGTACTTACCGACAGGGGGCTTTGACGATGAACACTGAAGCTTTCTTT. Translated: CASSTYRQGALTMNTEAFF.

On this clonotype: The CDR3 end shows no conserved phenylalanine or tryptophan, and so a read error is likely. It is unclear where the CDR3 begins or ends on the DNA, so no DNA is shown, and the CDR3 is as TCRdb lists it. The rearrangement joins TRBV11-2 to TRBJ1-6. The V gene's germline CDR1 is SGHAT and CDR2 FQNNGV. The CDR3 extends over 12 residues, inclusive of both ends. CDR3 sequence: CASSLNNSPRHL.

In this sample, this clonotype turned up many times. The chain couples TRBV3-1 to TRBJ1-1; a weak D match, TRBD1 (5 bases). This CDR3 has 16 residues. Per germline, CDR1 LGHDT and CDR2 YNNKEL (reference sequence). The V end was cut by 0 bases, the J end by 3 bases, with 14 bases between. The CDR3 here is CASSQDSGREDTEAFF. The CDR3 DNA reads TGTGCCAGCAGCCAAGATTCGGGCAGGGAGGACACTGAAGCTTTCTTT.

In its sample, this clonotype was seen many times. This chain links TRBV28 with TRBJ1-1; D possibly corresponds to TRBD1 (6 bases). Trimming removed 5 bases at V and 3 bases at J, with 19 bases between. The CDR3 length is 16 residues. Germline CDR1 reads MDHEN; CDR2 reads SYDVKM. Here the CDR3 reads CASSPPTGRGDTEAFF. DNA for the CDR3: TGTGCCAGCAGTCCCCCCACAGGGAGAGGCGACACTGAAGCTTTCTTT.

This clonotype has ten or more counts. V usage is TRBV6-1 and J usage is TRBJ2-7; D uncertain. The CDR3 is 12 amino acids. CDR1 is MNHNS, CDR2 SASEGT, per germline. Trimming stripped 5 bases from V and 3 bases from J, with 8 bases between. Here the CDR3 reads CASSSTFYEQYF. The CDR3 DNA is TGTGCCAGCAGTTCGACCTTCTACGAGCAGTACTTC.

This clonotype has at least ten counts. For the CDR3, the DNA is TGTGCCAGCAGCACCCTCGTTCCAAGTGAGCAGTTCTTC. Protein product: CASSTLVPSEQFF. The rearrangement links TRBV28 to TRBJ2-1; D is uncertain. Trimming took off 6 bases at V and 9 bases at J, with 15 bases between the two ends. The CDR3 length is 13 residues. Germline V lookup: CDR1 MDHEN, CDR2 SYDVKM. Variable domain in full (rest from reference TRBV28 and TRBJ2-1): DVKVTQSSRYLVKRTGEKVFLECVQDMDHENMFWYRQDPGLGLRLIYFSYDVKMKEKGDIPEGYSVSREKKERFSLILESASTNQTSMYLCASSTLVPSEQFFGPGTRLTVL.

This clonotype was detected ten times or more. The V call is TRBV29-1, the J call TRBJ1-4; 7 positions match TRBD1. This CDR3 is built from 13 residues. Looked up from germline, CDR1 is SQVTM and CDR2 is ANQGSEA. With 6 bases clipped from V and 5 bases from J, the junction kept 6 bases outside the gene matches. The CDR3 nucleotides are TGCAGCGTCGGTCTGACAGGGAATGAAAAACTGTTTTTT. This codes for CSVGLTGNEKLFF. Together with reference TRBV29-1 and TRBJ1-4, the CDR3 gives the full variable domain: SAVISQKPSRDICQRGTSLTIQCQVDSQVTMMFWYRQQPGQSLTLIATANQGSEATYESGFVIDKFPISRPNLTFSTLTVSNMSPEDSSIYLCSVGLTGNEKLFFGSGTQLSVL.

This clonotype was found many times. The chain uses TRBV20-1 and TRBJ2-7; D possibly corresponds to TRBD1 (6 bases). The ends were cut back, 1 base at V and 0 bases at J, with 10 bases in the middle. CDR3 length: 14 amino acids. Germline CDR1 DFQATT, CDR2 SNEGSKA (reference sequence). The CDR3 spells CSARGRDNSYEQYF. In nucleotides, the CDR3 is TGCAGTGCTAGAGGCCGGGACAACTCCTACGAGCAGTACTTC.